Listed here is a single TCR beta chain. This record belongs to a study of T-cell reconstitution after alpha-beta-depleted transplantation in children. Using unique molecular identifiers, the investigators prepared the TCRbeta library. MiXCR was run by TCRdb on the PCR reads, yielding one entry per CDR3 protein. The sample yields about 540,000 distinct CDR3 sequences, about 18% seen once. Germline CDR1 MNHNS, CDR2 SASEGT. Trimming removed 4 bases at V and 9 bases at J, with 16 bases between. The CDR3 consists of 14 residues. The receptor was isolated from a human donor who donated a stem cell graft to a child with acute lymphoblastic leukemia. This chain joins TRBV6-1 and TRBJ2-1, with D tentatively TRBD1 (5 bases). Sample: PBMCs from the stem cell graft donor, taken from the stem cell graft. CDR3 DNA sequence: TGTGCCAGCAGTGGGACGGTCTCAAGGGGTGAGCAGTTCTTC. This gives the protein CASSGTVSRGEQFF.